These 27 T cell receptor beta chains were all obtained from the same sample, sequenced in a study of blood T cell repertoires in COVID-19. The protocol was immunoSEQ multiplex PCR, while the TCRdb copy is restricted to in-frame clones and leaves out a portion. The table includes some 100,000 clones, 91% detected once. Sequenced material: peripheral blood. The receptor source for this set is a man in his fifties with active COVID-19.

V usage is TRBV6-1 and J usage is TRBJ2-7; D might be TRBD1 (7 bases). The V end was cut by 2 bases, the J end by 0 bases, with 14 bases between. The CDR3 runs to 16 residues. Germline-derived CDR1 and CDR2 are MNHNS and SASEGT. CDR3 in amino acids: CASSESGGGGSYEQYV. CDR3 nucleotides: TGTGCCAGCAGTGAATCAGGGGGAGGAGGCTCCTACGAGCAGTACGTC.

The chain is built from TRBV9 and TRBJ2-3, with TRBD1 matching over 8 bases. The CDR3 loop spans 15 amino acids. Trimming cost V 1 base and J 0 bases; bases outside gene matches: 1. Germline V gene lookup returns CDR1 SGDLS and CDR2 YYNGEE. The CDR3 spells CASSVTGGSTDTQYF. As DNA, the CDR3 is TGTGCCAGCAGCGTAACAGGGGGGAGCACAGATACGCAGTATTTT.

CDR3 sequence (DNA): TGTGCCAGCAGCTCGAGGCAGGGGGCCTCGGGCTACACCTTC. Translated, it gives CASSSRQGASGYTF. The gene calls are TRBV11-1 and TRBJ1-2, with 8 bases identical to TRBD1. With V trimmed by 4 bases and J by 8 bases, 9 bases remained unmatched. This CDR3 region has 14 residues. Germline lookup yields CDR1 SGHAT and CDR2 FQDESV (reference sequence).

The rearrangement joins TRBV18 to TRBJ1-5; TRBD1 is a possible D gene (6 bases). Trimming left V 4 bases short and J 1 base short, with 14 bases between. Germline V gene sequence: CDR1 KGHSH, CDR2 LQKENI. This CDR3 contains 16 residues. CDR3 in DNA: TGTGCCAGCTCACAAGGGGGGGCGGGGAGCAATCAGCCCCAGCATTTT. It specifies CASSQGGAGSNQPQHF.

The V call is TRBV19, the J call TRBJ1-4, with TRBD1 as a possible D gene (5 bases). V dropped 1 base and J dropped 5 bases, with 14 bases sitting between them. The germline gives CDR1 LNHDA, CDR2 SQIVND (reference sequence). The CDR3 sequence is 16 residues long. For the CDR3, the DNA is TGTGCCAGTAGTATAGGAAGGAGGGGACGAAATGAAAAACTGTTTTTT. This codes for CASSIGRRGRNEKLFF.

V is TRBV5-1 and J is TRBJ2-5; 14 bases align to TRBD2. After removal of 3 bases from V and 10 bases from J, the junction contained 17 bases not matched to a gene. The CDR3 has 18 residues. Germline-derived CDR1 and CDR2 are SGHRS and YFSETQ. The CDR3 reads CASSWLTSGRAQGFDQYF. The CDR3 region has the DNA TGCGCCAGCAGCTGGCTGACTAGCGGGAGGGCCCAGGGGTTTGACCAGTACTTC.

The gene calls are TRBV3-1 (or the pseudogene TRBV3-2) and TRBJ2-6; maybe TRBD1 (6 bases). Trimming removed 5 bases at V and 0 bases at J, with 17 bases between. The CDR3 is 18 amino acids. From germline, CDR1 is LGHDT and CDR2 YNNKEL (reference sequence). In DNA form, the CDR3 reads TGTGCCAGCAGCTCCCGACTGGCAGGGGCCTCTGGGGCCAACGTCCTGACTTTC. Its protein is CASSSRLAGASGANVLTF.

The chain couples TRBV7-9 to TRBJ2-5; 14 bases are a match to TRBD2. After removal of 1 base from V and 5 bases from J, the junction contained 6 bases not matched to a gene. The CDR3 loop spans 17 amino acids. Germline V gives CDR1 SEHNR, CDR2 FQNEAQ (reference sequence). The CDR3, as DNA: TGTGCCAGCAGCTTAGTAGGGACTAGCGGGGGTATGGAGACCCAGTACTTC. Protein: CASSLVGTSGGMETQYF.

V is TRBV5-1 and J is TRBJ2-2, with 7 bases identical to TRBD2. Trimming cost V 6 bases and J 5 bases; bases outside gene matches: 7. The CDR3 has 14 residues. The germline gives CDR1 SGHRS, CDR2 YFSETQ. This CDR3 is CASKGQGGTGELFF. The CDR3 nucleotides read TGCGCCAGCAAGGGCCAGGGAGGGACCGGGGAGCTGTTTTTT.

This clone was recorded only once. Other DNA sequences in this specimen translate into the identical CDR3. J is TRBJ1-1 and V is TRBV11-2; 9 bases are shared with TRBD1. The CDR3 covers 16 residues. Germline V gives CDR1 SGHAT, CDR2 FQNNGV. J lost 0 bases, V lost 2 bases, and 4 bases had no gene match. The DNA for the CDR3 is TGTGCCAGCAGCTTATGGACAGGGGCTATGAACACTGAAGCTTTCTTT. It translates to CASSLWTGAMNTEAFF.

The V call is TRBV4-1, the J call TRBJ1-5; TRBD1 might be the D (5 bases). V lost 1 base to trimming and J lost 6 bases, with 13 bases between them. The germline V gene has CDR1 MGHRA and CDR2 YSYEKL. There are 15 residues in the CDR3. The CDR3 here is CASSQGYGGAQPQHF. In DNA, the CDR3 is TGCGCCAGCAGCCAAGGGTACGGGGGTGCTCAGCCCCAGCATTTT.

The chain employs TRBV9 and TRBJ1-6; 7 nucleotides line up with TRBD1. Germline trimming cut 3 bases from V and 7 bases from J; bases unmatched to any gene: 7. CDR1 SGDLS and CDR2 YYNGEE come from the germline V gene. The CDR3 has 15 amino acids. The CDR3 DNA reads TGTGCCAGCAGCGAGGGGGCGCCTTCGAATTCACCCCTCCACTTT. This codes for CASSEGAPSNSPLHF. The whole variable domain, filled in from reference TRBV9 and TRBJ1-6, reads DSGVTQTPKHLITATGQRVTLRCSPRSGDLSVYWYQQSLDQGLQFLIQYYNGEERAKGNILERFSAQQFPDLHSELNLSSLELGDSALYFCASSEGAPSNSPLHFGNGTRLTVT.

V usage is TRBV5-6 and J usage is TRBJ1-1; perhaps TRBD1 as D (6 bases). The V gene's germline CDR1 is SGHDT and CDR2 YYEEEE. The germline V and J ends were trimmed by 2 bases and 2 bases, with 22 bases remaining between them. CDR3 length equals 18 residues. CDR3 in amino acids: CASSFQRGGTPLNTEAFF. The DNA of the CDR3 is TGTGCCAGCAGCTTCCAAAGGGGGGGGACTCCACTAAACACTGAAGCTTTCTTT.

This clone appeared a single time. V gene TRBV18 combines with J gene TRBJ2-5; D perhaps matches TRBD2 (6 bases). This CDR3 is 15 amino acids long. Trimming stripped 3 bases from V and 1 base from J, with 12 bases between. Germline V gives CDR1 KGHSH, CDR2 LQKENI. CDR3 bases: TGTGCCAGCTCACCGGGGGGACGGTCCCAAGAGACCCAGTACTTC. As protein: CASSPGGRSQETQYF.

The chain employs TRBV2 and TRBJ1-1; D is undetermined. V gave up 6 bases and J gave up 1 base, with 15 bases separating them. Germline CDR1 is SNHLY and CDR2 is FYNNEI. This CDR3 contains 15 residues. The CDR3 DNA follows: TGTGCCAGCAGCTTGAGGAGTGGCGGGAACACTGAAGCTTTCTTT. It is translated as CASSLRSGGNTEAFF.

Details on this clone: An end of the junction does not agree with germline; a read error may underlie this. J is TRBJ1-5 and V is TRBV6-5; 9 bases are a match to TRBD1. Per the germline V gene, CDR1 is MNHEY and CDR2 is SVGAGI. CDR3 size: 14 residues. CDR3 sequence reads: CASSYLDRGPDLTF. The CDR3 DNA reads as TGTGCCAGCAGTTACTTGGACAGGGGCCCGGATTTGACATTT.

This chain connects TRBV5-1 to TRBJ1-4, with D possibly being TRBD1 (6 bases). Between the trimmed V and J ends, which lost 3 bases and 3 bases, there was a span of 12 bases. The CDR3 has 15 residues. CDR1 and CDR2 from the germline V gene are SGHRS and YFSETQ. For the CDR3, the DNA is TGCGCCAGCAGCTGGGAGGGGGGAGCTAATGAAAAACTGTTTTTT. It yields the protein CASSWEGGANEKLFF.

V usage is TRBV6-5 and J usage is TRBJ1-4; the D gene is possibly TRBD1 (5 bases). The germline V and J ends were trimmed by 5 bases and 0 bases, with 7 bases remaining between them. Germline assignment: CDR1 MNHEY and CDR2 SVGAGI. The CDR3 totals 14 residues. CDR3 in amino acids: CASSPGSTNEKLFF. In DNA form, the CDR3 reads TGTGCCAGCAGTCCAGGGTCAACTAATGAAAAACTGTTTTTT.

This rearrangement joins TRBV4-1 to TRBJ2-7; D is perhaps TRBD1 (5 bases). CDR1 MGHRA and CDR2 YSYEKL come from the germline V gene. Trimming cost V 2 bases and J 0 bases, with 14 bases left between them. This CDR3 comprises 16 residues. As DNA, the CDR3 is TGCGCCAGCAGCCAACCAACAGGCTCCAGCTCCTACGAGCAGTACTTC. Its protein is CASSQPTGSSSYEQYF.

The chain links TRBV6-1 to TRBJ1-2; no clear D. The V gene's germline CDR1 is MNHNS and CDR2 SASEGT. Between the trimmed V and J ends, which lost 0 bases and 4 bases, there was a span of 15 bases. The CDR3 is made up of 16 amino acids. CDR3 in amino acids: CASSEASDVYPYGYTF. The DNA of the CDR3 is TGTGCCAGCAGTGAAGCTTCTGATGTCTACCCCTATGGCTACACCTTC.

The chain recombines TRBV20-1 with TRBJ2-5; D perhaps matches TRBD2 (6 bases). The CDR3 is made up of 15 amino acids. Trimming left V 3 bases short and J 1 base short, with 15 bases between. Looked up from germline, CDR1 is DFQATT and CDR2 is SNEGSKA (reference sequence). CDR3 DNA sequence: TGCAGTGCTAGTCCTGTGGATAGCGGCCAAGAGACCCAGTACTTC. This sequence encodes CSASPVDSGQETQYF.

V gene TRBV5-1 combines with J gene TRBJ2-3, with 10 bases that match TRBD2. The trim removed 4 bases at V and 7 bases at J, leaving 15 bases unmatched. The germline gives CDR1 SGHRS, CDR2 YFSETQ. The CDR3 totals 17 residues. In DNA, the CDR3 is TGCGCCAGCAGCCGTGCCTCTAGCGGGAGCCAGCGGTATACGCAGTATTTT. It encodes CASSRASSGSQRYTQYF.

The chain couples TRBV6-5 to TRBJ1-5; 8 nucleotides agree with TRBD1. V shed 4 bases and J 7 bases; nucleotides not matched to a gene: 6. The CDR3 spans 14 residues. CDR1 and CDR2 from the germline V gene are MNHEY and SVGAGI. The CDR3 coding sequence is TGTGCCAGCAGTTCTAGGACAGGGAACCAGCCCCAGCATTTT. This codes for CASSSRTGNQPQHF.

Only one count was recorded for this clone. The rearrangement links TRBV13 to TRBJ2-7; no clear D gene. V was clipped by 5 bases and J by 0 bases, with 5 bases between them. This CDR3 spans 12 amino acids. Germline CDR1 and CDR2: PRHDT and FYEKMQ (reference sequence). The CDR3 DNA reads as TGTGCCAGCAGCGCGAACTCCTACGAGCAGTACTTC. It translates to CASSANSYEQYF.

This chain uses TRBV6-5 with TRBJ1-1; weak D call: TRBD1 (5 bases). The V and J ends lost 2 bases and 2 bases respectively, with 12 bases between them. Germline CDR1 MNHEY, CDR2 SVGAGI. The CDR3 is 15 amino acids. CDR3: CASSYRRQTNTEAFF. The DNA for the CDR3 is TGTGCCAGCAGTTACCGCAGACAGACCAACACTGAAGCTTTCTTT.

The J gene is TRBJ1-2, the V gene TRBV19; D is undetermined. Trimming shortened V by 0 bases and J by 5 bases, and 7 bases separated the two germline ends. The CDR3 runs 13 residues. CDR1 LNHDA and CDR2 SQIVND come from the germline V gene (reference sequence). This CDR3 is CASSIDRGYGYTF. DNA for the CDR3: TGTGCCAGTAGTATAGATAGAGGGTATGGCTACACCTTC.

The V call is TRBV5-8, the J call TRBJ1-1; D is unresolved. The V gene lost 4 bases and the J gene lost 1 base, with 20 bases spanning the gap. Germline values: CDR1 SGHTS, CDR2 YDEGEE. There are 17 residues in the CDR3. CDR3 sequence (DNA): TGTGCCAGCAGCCCCGGCCTTCACCGAGGAGGGAACACTGAAGCTTTCTTT. It encodes CASSPGLHRGGNTEAFF. Full variable domain (remainder filled in from reference TRBV5-8 and TRBJ1-1): EAGVTQSPTHLIKTRGQQATLRCSPISGHTSVYWYQQALGLGLQFLLWYDEGEERNRGNFPPRFSGRQFPNYSSELNVNALELEDSALYLCASSPGLHRGGNTEAFFGQGTRLTVV.